These T cell receptor beta chains were read from a single sample in a study of post-analysis software for immune sequencing data. TCRdb analysed the PCR reads with MiXCR anew, one entry per CDR3 protein. This sample has about 820,000 distinct CDR3 sequences, with approximately 53% found just once. Sequenced material: blood. The receptors shown here come from a girl aged 10 to 17 with multiple sclerosis. Both conserved end residues are part of each CDR3. D genes are given only for firm matches. Some rows have no size entry. The others give once, few or many, or a class for an expanded clone.

>TRBD1|TRBJ2-1|TRBV5-1|once
TGCGCCAGCAGCCTGAGGACAGGACCTAACTACAATGAGCAGTTCTTC
CASSLRTGPNYNEQFF
>-|TRBJ2-7|TRBV12-3/TRBV12-4|few
TGTGCCAGCAGTTTAGACGGGCTCTGGTTTGAGGAGCAGTACTTC
CASSLDGLWFEEQYF
>-|TRBJ2-3|TRBV7-2|few
TGTGCCAGCAGCTTACGGCCGAGGGGGTCCACAGATACGCAGTATTTT
CASSLRPRGSTDTQYF
>TRBD1|TRBJ1-5|TRBV29-1|few
TGCAGCGTCGCCCCGGCAGGGGGATCGAATCAGCCCCAGCATTTT
CSVAPAGGSNQPQHF
>TRBD1|TRBJ2-7|TRBV12-3/TRBV12-4|-
TGTGCCAGCAGTTTACAGGGACAGGGGTACGAGCAGTACTTC
CASSLQGQGYEQYF
>-|TRBJ2-3|TRBV7-9|few
TGTGCCAGCAGCCCGGGGCCCACCCATACGCAGTATTTT
CASSPGPTHTQYF
>-|TRBJ2-7|TRBV7-2|few
TGTGCCAGCAGCTTAGCTAGTACCTCCTCCTACGAGCAGTACTTC
CASSLASTSSYEQYF
>-|TRBJ1-2|TRBV10-3|-
TGTGCCATCTCCAAAGGGGACCGCAGGGGCTACACCTTC
CAISKGDRRGYTF
>-|TRBJ2-7|TRBV15|-
TGTGCCACCAGCAGAGATTTCGGGGCGCAGACCTACGAGCAGTACTTC
CATSRDFGAQTYEQYF
>TRBD2|TRBJ2-3|TRBV12-5|-
TGTGCTAGTGTCCTTGGACTAGCGGGGGTCACAGATACGCAGTATTTT
CASVLGLAGVTDTQYF
>-|TRBJ1-2|TRBV29-1|-
TGCAGCGTTGCAAGAGTGACCAGGGGATTGTCTGGTGGCTACACCTTC
CSVARVTRGLSGGYTF
>TRBD2|TRBJ2-1|TRBV27|-
TGTGCCAGCAGTCGCGGGGGCGGGGGGTATGAGCAGTTCTTC
CASSRGGGGYEQFF
>-|TRBJ1-5|TRBV5-1|-
TGCGCCAGCAGCTTTGGGGAGGTCGGGCAGCCCCAGCATTTT
CASSFGEVGQPQHF
>TRBD1|TRBJ2-7|TRBV5-1|-
TGCGCCAGCAGCCGGGGACAGGCCCTGACCTACGAGCAGTACTTC
CASSRGQALTYEQYF
>-|TRBJ1-2|TRBV4-1|-
TGCGCCAGCAGCCAGATATCGAAACCTAACTATGGCTACACCTTC
CASSQISKPNYGYTF
>-|TRBJ1-2|TRBV18|-
TGTGCCAGCTCACCAACCGGGACACCTAACTATGGCTACACCTTC
CASSPTGTPNYGYTF
>TRBD2|TRBJ2-5|TRBV20-1|-
TGCAGTGCTAGAGATCGGTGGGCGGGAGGGCGAGAGCAGTACTTC
CSARDRWAGGREQYF
>-|TRBJ2-3|TRBV24-1|-
TGTGCCACCAGCCGTGGTACCCTAACTACCGATACGCAGTATTTT
CATSRGTLTTDTQYF
>-|TRBJ2-7|TRBV18|-
TGTGCCAGCTCACCACTGGCGCGCAACGAGCAGTACTTC
CASSPLARNEQYF
>TRBD2|TRBJ2-3|TRBV5-1|-
TGCGCCAGCAGCATCGGACTAGCGGGGGCGACAGATACGCAGTATTTT
CASSIGLAGATDTQYF
>TRBD1|TRBJ1-1|TRBV5-1|few
TGCGCCAGCAGCTTGGTCTCGGGCAGGGGGATGACTGAAGCTTTCTTT
CASSLVSGRGMTEAFF
>-|TRBJ2-3|TRBV10-3|-
TGTGCCATCAGTAATCCGGGCACAGATACGCAGTATTTT
CAISNPGTDTQYF
>-|TRBJ2-3|TRBV7-8|-
TGTGCCAGCAGCTCGTACGTGGGGGTTTTAGATACGCAGTATTTT
CASSSYVGVLDTQYF
>-|TRBJ1-5|TRBV6-1|few
TGTGCCAGCAGTGAAGTCGGGGGGCTGGATCAGCCCCAGCATTTT
CASSEVGGLDQPQHF
>TRBD2|TRBJ2-5|TRBV6-6|-
TGTGCCAGCAGTTACCTCGGGAGGGCCCTGGAGACCCAGTACTTC
CASSYLGRALETQYF
>-|TRBJ2-5|TRBV7-2|-
TGTGCCAGCAGCGTAACCGGGACTGGACCCCCAAAGGATCAGTACTTC
CASSVTGTGPPKDQYF
>-|TRBJ2-1|TRBV29-1|-
TGCAGCGTTAAATTGGTAGGGGGTCGCGAGCAGTTCTTC
CSVKLVGGREQFF
>-|TRBJ2-3|TRBV11-3|-
TGTGCCAGCAGCGCCAGGGGGGTGGATACGCAGTATTTT
CASSARGVDTQYF
>-|TRBJ2-5|TRBV10-3|few
TGTGCCATCAGTGTGAGTGGTCAAGAGACCCAGTACTTC
CAISVSGQETQYF
>-|TRBJ1-4|TRBV28|-
TGTGCCAGCACTGGGGCGGGGGTAGGGGAAAAACTGTTTTTT
CASTGAGVGEKLFF